This TCR beta chain appears in the sequencing data of a study of OX40 agonist ivuxolimab in advanced cancers. For the study in its entirety: Ivuxolimab was an agonistic, fully human IgG2 monoclonal antibody directed against OX40 (CD134), a costimulatory receptor. Patients were allowed to have had prior anti-PD-1, anti-PD-L1 or anti-CTLA-4 therapy, and 40% of the dose-escalation patients had previously received checkpoint inhibitors. The paper covers the monotherapy dose-escalation part of the phase I ivuxolimab trial, which included N ≈ 52 patients. In the dose-escalation cohort, around 80% of patients were male, and the mean age was roughly 56 years with a range of roughly 23 to 90. Peripheral TCRbeta sequencing aimed to test whether ivuxolimab altered TCR sequence diversity and caused clonal T-cell expansion. Intravenous ivuxolimab was administered to patients every 2 weeks at six dose levels: 0.01, 0.1, 0.3, 1.5, 3 and 10 mg/kg. Of the approximately 50 patients in dose escalation, 19 had hepatocellular carcinoma, around 15 had melanoma, 9 had renal cell carcinoma and 9 had head and neck cancer. Three dose-escalation patients achieved partial responses, one with hepatocellular carcinoma and two with cutaneous melanoma.

Genomic DNA was extracted from sorted cells for sequencing of the TCRbeta CDR3 region. The immunoSEQ Assay was used to sequence the TCRbeta CDR3 regions. Drawn from immuneACCESS, this table holds only the in-frame rearrangements with V and J called that TCRdb kept. Clones are partly lost; checked studies trace under half to an unresolved V gene and leave the rest unexplained. This sample comprises nearly 50,000 clones, 70% to 90% of them detected only once. The ten largest clones add up to about 45% of the sample. After removal of 4 bases from V and 0 bases from J, the junction retains 8 bases not matched to a gene. CDR1 SGHNT and CDR2 YYREEE are derived from the germline V gene (reference sequence). The CDR3 sequence holds 19 residues, the cysteine and phenylalanine included. Of the read, only the CDR3 DNA is kept; its 57 bases are in frame from base 1. This clone is a singleton in its sample. The antigen this receptor binds is unknown. One base away there is no much larger clone; base qualities are not given.

The trial excluded patients who had a history of autoimmune disease or were on systemic immunosuppression. In every dose cohort, peripheral blood was drawn for TCR sequencing at baseline, cycle 4 day 1, and cycle 7 day 1. Samples came from an open-label, multicenter, first-in-human phase I dose-escalation trial of ivuxolimab. Adults with locally advanced or metastatic head and neck squamous cell, hepatocellular, melanoma or renal cell carcinoma were enrolled in the trial. Before TCR sequencing, CD4+ and CD8+ T cells were separately sorted from peripheral blood. What the authors observed across the whole study: Low levels of normalized T-cell clonal expansion were also shown by some nonresponding patients. At doses from 0.1 to 3.0 mg/kg, clonal expansion was seen in both CD4+ and CD8+ blood T cells between baseline and week 6. In the 0.1-3.0 mg/kg groups, partial responders were among the patients with the lowest normalized peripheral clonal expansion, particularly in CD8+ T cells. After ivuxolimab, more expanded clones were found on average in CD8+ T cells than in CD4+ T cells. The antigen specificity of the clonally expanded peripheral T cells was not determined.

This clonotype was obtained from an adult with an advanced solid tumor such as melanoma, head and neck, liver or kidney cancer. The specimen was CD4+ or CD8+ T cells sorted from blood, collected in a trial of the OX40 agonist ivuxolimab. The receptor chain draws on TRBV5-4 and TRBJ2-1; 15 junctional bases match TRBD2. The nucleotide sequence is given as TGTGCCAGCAGCGACCCGGGACTAGCGGGGGGACTCTCCTACAATGAGCAGTTCTTC. Its coded protein is CASSDPGLAGGLSYNEQFF.